This T cell receptor beta chain was observed in a study of blood T cell repertoires in COVID-19. The assay was immunoSEQ multiplex PCR, and TCRdb's table has in-frame clones only and misses some. Of approximately 50,000 clones in the sample, 75% to 90% were seen once. Material for sequencing was peripheral blood. This TCR was sampled from a human donor in a cohort sampled during active COVID-19.

The CDR3 nucleotides are TGTGCCAGCAGCGGGGACAGAATCGATCAGCCCCAGCATTTT. The encoded protein is CASSGDRIDQPQHF. The chain couples TRBV2 to TRBJ1-5; 7 bases are shared with TRBD1. V dropped 6 bases and J dropped 5; count of bases not matched to a gene: 7. The CDR3 contains 14 residues. Germline lookup yields CDR1 SNHLY and CDR2 FYNNEI.